These T cell receptor beta chains were read from a single sample in a study of blood T cell repertoires in COVID-19. TCRdb's table, derived via immunoSEQ multiplex PCR, lists solely in-frame clones and lacks some. The data show 50,000 to 60,000 clones, around 86% seen once. Sequencing was performed on peripheral blood. All receptors derive from a man in his 70s with active COVID-19. The CDR3 runs from the conserved cysteine through the conserved F or W. A D gene is named only where the DNA matches it firmly. Rows may omit the clone size; those that give it use once, few, many or a size class.

- - TRBJ2-3 TRBV10-3 TGTGCCATCCTCGCCGGGGGCACAGATACGCAGTATTTT CAILAGGTDTQYF
- - TRBJ2-3 TRBV3-1/TRBV3-2 TGTGCCAGCGGGCTTGGAGATACGCAGTATTTT CASGLGDTQYF
- TRBD1 TRBJ2-3 TRBV10-2 TGCGCCAGCAGTGCGACAGGGGCCAGCACAGATACGCAGTATTTT CASSATGASTDTQYF
- - TRBJ2-7 TRBV7-6 TGTGCCAGCAGCTTAGCTGGGAGCAGCTCCATCGAGCAGTACTTC CASSLAGSSSIEQYF
- TRBD1 TRBJ1-4 TRBV10-3 TGTGCCATCAGTGAGTCTGGGACAGCAACTAATGAAAAACTGTTTTTT CAISESGTATNEKLFF
once - TRBJ1-2 TRBV5-1 TGCGCCAGCAGCTTTGGAGGCGGTAACTATGGCTACACCTTC CASSFGGGNYGYTF
few - TRBJ1-5 TRBV10-3 TGTGCCATCAGTGAGGGCAGGGCTCAGCCCCAGCATTTT CAISEGRAQPQHF
- TRBD1 TRBJ1-6 TRBV6-5 TGTGCCAGCACCCCGGACAGGGTCTATTCACCCCTCCACTTT CASTPDRVYSPLHF
- TRBD1 TRBJ2-7 TRBV30 TGTGCCTGGAGTGACCCGGGACAGGTCCACGAGCAGTACTTC CAWSDPGQVHEQYF
- TRBD2 TRBJ2-7 TRBV27 TGTGCCAGCAGACTAGCGGGGGCATCCTACGAGCAGTACTTC CASRLAGASYEQYF
once - TRBJ2-2 TRBV30 TGTGCCTGGAGTCGAGGGGGCACCGGGGAGCTGTTTTTT CAWSRGGTGELFF
- - TRBJ2-1 TRBV30 TGTGCCTGGCAGAAACAGGGTGCGGGTAACAATGAGCAGTTCTTC CAWQKQGAGNNEQFF
- - TRBJ2-5 TRBV5-6 TGTGCCAGCAGCCGACAGCAAGAGACCCAGTACTTC CASSRQQETQYF
- TRBD1 TRBJ2-2 TRBV9 TGTGCCAGCACGGTCACAGGGGGTGACACCGGGGAGCTGTTTTTT CASTVTGGDTGELFF
- TRBD2 TRBJ2-3 TRBV6-6 TGTGCCAGCAGTCGGACTAGCGGGGGACAAACCTCCACAGATACGCAGTATTTT CASSRTSGGQTSTDTQYF